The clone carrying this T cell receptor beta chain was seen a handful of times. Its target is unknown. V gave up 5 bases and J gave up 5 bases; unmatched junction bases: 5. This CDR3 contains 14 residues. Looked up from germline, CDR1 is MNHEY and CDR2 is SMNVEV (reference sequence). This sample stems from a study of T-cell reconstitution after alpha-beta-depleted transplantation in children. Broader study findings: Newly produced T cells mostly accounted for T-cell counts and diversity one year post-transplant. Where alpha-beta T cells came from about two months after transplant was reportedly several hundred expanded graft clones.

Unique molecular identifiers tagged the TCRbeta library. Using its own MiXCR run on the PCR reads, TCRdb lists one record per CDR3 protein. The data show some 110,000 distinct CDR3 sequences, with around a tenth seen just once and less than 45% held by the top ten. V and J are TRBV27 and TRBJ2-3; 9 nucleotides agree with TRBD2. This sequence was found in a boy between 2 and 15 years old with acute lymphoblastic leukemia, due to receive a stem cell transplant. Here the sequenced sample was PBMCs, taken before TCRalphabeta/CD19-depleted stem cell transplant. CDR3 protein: CASSRAGGGDTQYF. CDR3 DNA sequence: TGTGCCAGCAGTCGAGCGGGAGGAGGAGATACGCAGTATTTT.